This record looks at one T cell receptor (beta chain) sequence and its context. These data belong to a study of technical replicates of blood from several donors. Germline values: CDR1 SNHLY, CDR2 FYNNEI. Trimming removed 3 bases from V and 1 base from J; junction bases left unmatched: 1. This CDR3 is 14 amino acids long. Clones were sequenced by immunoSEQ multiplex PCR, and TCRdb holds only the in-frame ones, with some missing. This table holds about 64,000 clones, 75% to 90% found once. This sequence was found in a human donor in good health. Some clones in this sample may be carry-over from other donors' samples. The chain couples TRBV2 to TRBJ1-1; 8 nucleotides match TRBD1. The sample comprised PBMCs. The CDR3 DNA is TGTGCCAGCAGTGACCAGGGGGCGAACACTGAAGCTTTCTTT. Translated: CASSDQGANTEAFF.